The next 13 T cell receptor beta chains were all read from a single sample in a study of post-analysis software for immune sequencing data. Study-level results: Roughly five TRBV segments appeared more often in patients than in controls, and TRBV5-6, TRBV5-1 and TRBV20-1 were among these.

No antigen has been assigned to these receptors. Unique molecular identifiers were built into the TCR beta cDNA libraries. TCRdb re-derived calls from the PCR reads in MiXCR, one entry per CDR3 protein. The sample yields roughly 650,000 distinct CDR3 sequences, approximately 60% seen once. Specimen: blood. The origin of the receptors is a girl aged 2-10 years with multiple sclerosis.

In regard to this clonotype: One end of the junction fails to match germline, which may point to a read error. The chain combines TRBV6-1 with TRBJ1-6; 10 bases match TRBD1. The CDR3 is 15 residues long. Germline V gene sequence: CDR1 MNHNS, CDR2 SASEGT. The CDR3 loop is CASSARDRGDSPPHF. The CDR3 DNA reads as TGTGCCAGCAGTGCCAGGGACAGGGGTGATTCACCCCCCCACTTT.

This sequence joins TRBV27 and TRBJ2-7, with 14 nucleotides matching TRBD2. The CDR3 loop spans 16 amino acids. V shed 5 bases and J 4 bases; nucleotides not matched to a gene: 7. The germline V gene encodes CDR1 MNHEY and CDR2 SMNVEV (reference sequence). Here the CDR3 reads CASSPRLAGGQYEQYF. CDR3 nucleotide sequence: TGTGCCAGCAGTCCACGACTAGCGGGAGGGCAGTACGAGCAGTACTTC.

The chain couples TRBV27 to TRBJ2-5; tentatively, D is TRBD1 or TRBD2 (5 bases each). Germline V gene data show CDR1 as MNHEY and CDR2 as SMNVEV (reference sequence). Trimming pared 6 bases from V and 5 bases from J, leaving 16 bases between. There are 14 residues in the CDR3. CDR3 bases: TGTGCCAGCAGCGGGGCAGAATCGAGGGAGACCCAGTACTTC. Protein: CASSGAESRETQYF.

This clonotype was seen a few times. The V call is TRBV7-9, the J call TRBJ1-2; tentatively, D is TRBD1 (5 bases). The CDR3 consists of 15 residues. Germline V gene sequence: CDR1 SEHNR, CDR2 FQNEAQ (reference sequence). Trimming removed 5 bases from V and 6 bases from J, with 19 bases in between. The CDR3: CASSLNGPGFDGYTF. The CDR3 nucleotides are TGTGCCAGCAGCCTAAATGGTCCAGGGTTTGATGGCTACACCTTC.

The V and J genes are TRBV12-3 or TRBV12-4 and TRBJ2-1, with TRBD2 matching over 12 bases. CDR3 size: 15 residues. The junction had 8 bases not matched to a gene; V was cut back by 6 bases and J by 8 bases. The chain's CDR3 is CASRTETSGSDEQFF. In DNA form, the CDR3 reads TGTGCCAGCAGGACCGAGACTAGCGGGAGCGATGAGCAGTTCTTC.

This chain joins TRBV20-1 and TRBJ2-5; D is ambiguous. This CDR3 region has 14 residues. Germline CDR1 DFQATT, CDR2 SNEGSKA (reference sequence). Trimming left V 6 bases short and J 0 bases short, with 14 bases between. The CDR3 here is CSAIRPPYQETQYF. The CDR3 DNA reads as TGCAGTGCCATTCGGCCACCGTACCAAGAGACCCAGTACTTC.

The chain couples TRBV6-4 to TRBJ1-1; TRBD1 is a possible D gene (6 bases). This CDR3 contains 13 residues. Germline assignment: CDR1 MRHNA and CDR2 SNTAGT. V lost 4 bases, J lost 3 bases, and 9 bases lay in between. The CDR3 loop is CASSVRTDTEAFF. The DNA for the CDR3 is TGTGCCAGCAGTGTCAGGACAGACACTGAAGCTTTCTTT.

The chain recombines TRBV12-3 or TRBV12-4 with TRBJ2-1; TRBD2 matches at 11 bases. This CDR3 is built from 18 residues. With V trimmed by 2 bases and J by 2 bases, 8 bases remained unmatched. The CDR3 region is CASSLPSGGTRPYNEQFF. CDR3 DNA sequence: TGTGCCAGCAGTTTACCTAGCGGGGGGACTCGTCCCTACAATGAGCAGTTCTTC.

The chain employs TRBV12-3 or TRBV12-4 and TRBJ2-7; 7 nucleotides align to TRBD1. The CDR3 spans 13 residues. V dropped 6 bases and J dropped 2; count of bases not matched to a gene: 4. The CDR3 spells CASSLTGAYEQYV. In nucleotides, the CDR3 is TGTGCCAGCAGCCTAACAGGGGCCTACGAGCAGTACGTC.

The V and J genes are TRBV6-2 or TRBV6-3 and TRBJ2-3; TRBD1 aligns across 7 bases. In germline, CDR1 is MNHEY, CDR2 SVGEGT. The junction had 12 bases not matched to a gene; V was cut back by 6 bases and J by 3 bases. This CDR3 spans 16 amino acids. CDR3 bases: TGTGCCAGCAGGAGAGACAGGGTAATTGGGACAGATACGCAGTATTTT. The encoded protein is CASRRDRVIGTDTQYF.

V usage is TRBV12-3 or TRBV12-4 and J usage is TRBJ2-5; 7 nucleotides align to TRBD1. Judging by the DNA end, TRBJ2-7 fits better; the J call may be wrong. There are 14 residues in the CDR3. The CDR3 DNA reads as TGTGCCAGCAGTCGGACAGGCGGACTCCACGAGCAGTACTTC. This translates into CASSRTGGLHEQYF.

The rearrangement joins TRBV7-9 to TRBJ1-5; perhaps TRBD1 as D (5 bases). The CDR3 has 14 amino acids. Germline V gene lookup returns CDR1 SEHNR and CDR2 FQNEAQ (reference sequence). V lost 5 bases, J lost 2 bases, and 10 bases lay in between. The CDR3 nucleotides are TGTGCCAGCAGCGCAGGGCAAGGCAATCAGCCCCAGCATTTT. As protein: CASSAGQGNQPQHF. The full variable domain, completed using reference TRBV7-9 and TRBJ1-5, is DTGVSQNPRHKITKRGQNVTFRCDPISEHNRLYWYRQTLGQGPEFLTYFQNEAQLEKSRLLSDRFSAERPKGSFSTLEIQRTEQGDSAMYLCASSAGQGNQPQHFGDGTRLSIL.

V gene TRBV20-1 combines with J gene TRBJ2-1, with D uncertain. The germline V and J ends were trimmed by 3 bases and 0 bases, with 12 bases remaining between them. Germline values: CDR1 DFQATT, CDR2 SNEGSKA (reference sequence). This CDR3 contains 15 residues. The CDR3 DNA reads as TGCAGTGCTAGCGGCGTTTCCGGCTCCTACAATGAGCAGTTCTTC. Encoded protein: CSASGVSGSYNEQFF.